This entry features one T cell receptor (beta chain) sequence. These data are taken from a study of monozygotic twins with inflammatory bowel disease. The CDR3 runs 17 residues. CDR1 is MNHEY, CDR2 SMNVEV, per germline (reference sequence). No DNA is given; TCRdb re-called the 5' RACE reads and lists each CDR3 protein once. The ten top clones account for 2% to 2.5%, within a sample of fewer than 550,000 distinct CDR3 sequences. The sequenced material came from blood. The clonotype comes from a human donor with ulcerative colitis or Crohn's disease, or a healthy co-twin of an affected twin (not recorded which). The chain recombines TRBV27 with TRBJ2-2; TCRdb designates TRBD1, a call that cannot be tested without DNA. CDR3 region: CASSLSWGAPNTGELFF.